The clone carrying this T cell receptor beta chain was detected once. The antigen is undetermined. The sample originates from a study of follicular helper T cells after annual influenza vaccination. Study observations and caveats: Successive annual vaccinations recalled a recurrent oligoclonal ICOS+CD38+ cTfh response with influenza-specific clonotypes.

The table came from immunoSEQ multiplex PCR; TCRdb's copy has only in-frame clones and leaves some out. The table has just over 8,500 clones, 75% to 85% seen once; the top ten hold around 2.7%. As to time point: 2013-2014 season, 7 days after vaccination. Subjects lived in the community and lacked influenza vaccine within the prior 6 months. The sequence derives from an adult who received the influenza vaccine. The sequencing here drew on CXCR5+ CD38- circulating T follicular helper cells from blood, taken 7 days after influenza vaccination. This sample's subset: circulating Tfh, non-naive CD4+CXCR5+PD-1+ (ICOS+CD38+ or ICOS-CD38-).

The CDR3 sequence: CASTLLGRTEAFF. In DNA, the CDR3 is TGTGCCAGTACCCTCTTGGGTAGGACTGAAGCTTTCTTT. This chain joins TRBV19 and TRBJ1-1; no firm D call. Between the trimmed V and J ends, which lost 7 bases and 5 bases, there was a span of 14 bases. This CDR3 spans 13 amino acids. Germline CDR1 and CDR2: LNHDA and SQIVND (reference sequence). Full variable domain (missing parts from reference TRBV19 and TRBJ1-1): DGGITQSPKYLFRKEGQNVTLSCEQNLNHDAMYWYRQDPGQGLRLIYYSQIVNDFQKGDIAEGYSVSREKKESFPLTVTSAQKNPTAFYLCASTLLGRTEAFFGQGTRLTVV.